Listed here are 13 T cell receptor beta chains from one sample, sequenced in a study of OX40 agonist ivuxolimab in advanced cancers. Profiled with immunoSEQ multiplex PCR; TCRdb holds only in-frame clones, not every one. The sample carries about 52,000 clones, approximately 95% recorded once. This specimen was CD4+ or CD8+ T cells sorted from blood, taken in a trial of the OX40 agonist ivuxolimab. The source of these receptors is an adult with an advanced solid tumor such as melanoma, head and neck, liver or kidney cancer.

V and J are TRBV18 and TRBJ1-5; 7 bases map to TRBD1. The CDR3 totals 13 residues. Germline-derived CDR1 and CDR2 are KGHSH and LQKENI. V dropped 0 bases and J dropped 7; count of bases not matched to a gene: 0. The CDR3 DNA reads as TGTGCCAGCTCACCACCGACAGGGCAGCCCCAGCATTTT. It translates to CASSPPTGQPQHF.

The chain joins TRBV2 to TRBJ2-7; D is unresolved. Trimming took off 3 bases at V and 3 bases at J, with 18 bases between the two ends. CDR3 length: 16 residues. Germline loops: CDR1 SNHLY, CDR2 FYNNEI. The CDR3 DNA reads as TGTGCCAGCAGTGAGGTCTACCCGACCGCTAACTACGAGCAGTACTTC. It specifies CASSEVYPTANYEQYF.

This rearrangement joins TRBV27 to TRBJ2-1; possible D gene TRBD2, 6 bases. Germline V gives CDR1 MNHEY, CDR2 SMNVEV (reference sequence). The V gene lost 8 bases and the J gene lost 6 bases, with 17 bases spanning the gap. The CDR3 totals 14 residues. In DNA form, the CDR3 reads TGTGCCAGCGGCCTCGGGGGAGCTCTCAATGAGCAGTTCTTC. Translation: CASGLGGALNEQFF.

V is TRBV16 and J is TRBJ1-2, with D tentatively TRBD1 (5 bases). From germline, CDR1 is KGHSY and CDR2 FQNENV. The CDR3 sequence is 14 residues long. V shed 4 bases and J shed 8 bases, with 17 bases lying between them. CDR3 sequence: CASSPLLGDGGYTF. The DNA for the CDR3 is TGTGCCAGCAGCCCCCTCCTCGGGGACGGGGGCTACACCTTC. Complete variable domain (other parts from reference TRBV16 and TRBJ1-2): GEEVAQTPKHLVRGEGQKAKLYCAPIKGHSYVFWYQQVLKNEFKFLISFQNENVFDETGMPKERFSAKCLPNSPCSLEIQATKLEDSAVYFCASSPLLGDGGYTFGSGTRLTVV.

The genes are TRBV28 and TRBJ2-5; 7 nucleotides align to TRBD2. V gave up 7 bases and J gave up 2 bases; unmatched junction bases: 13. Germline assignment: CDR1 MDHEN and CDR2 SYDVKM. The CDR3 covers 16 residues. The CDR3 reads CASIGVRGFGQETQYF. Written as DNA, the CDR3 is TGTGCCAGCATCGGGGTGCGGGGGTTTGGGCAAGAGACCCAGTACTTC. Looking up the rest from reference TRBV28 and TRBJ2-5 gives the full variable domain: DVKVTQSSRYLVKRTGEKVFLECVQDMDHENMFWYRQDPGLGLRLIYFSYDVKMKEKGDIPEGYSVSREKKERFSLILESASTNQTSMYLCASIGVRGFGQETQYFGPGTRLLVL.

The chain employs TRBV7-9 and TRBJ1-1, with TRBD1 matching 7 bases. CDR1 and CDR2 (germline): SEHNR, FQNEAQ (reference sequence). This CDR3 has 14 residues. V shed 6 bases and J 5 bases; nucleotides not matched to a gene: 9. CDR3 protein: CASRGTGVRTEAFF. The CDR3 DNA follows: TGTGCCAGCAGAGGAACAGGGGTTAGGACTGAAGCTTTCTTT. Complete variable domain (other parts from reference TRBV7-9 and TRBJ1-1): DTGVSQNPRHKITKRGQNVTFRCDPISEHNRLYWYRQTLGQGPEFLTYFQNEAQLEKSRLLSDRFSAERPKGSFSTLEIQRTEQGDSAMYLCASRGTGVRTEAFFGQGTRLTVV.

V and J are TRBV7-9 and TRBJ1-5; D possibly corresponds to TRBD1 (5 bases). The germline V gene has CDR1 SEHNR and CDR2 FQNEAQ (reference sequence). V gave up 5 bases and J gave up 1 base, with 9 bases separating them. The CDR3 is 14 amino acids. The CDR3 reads CASSLDSSNQPQHF. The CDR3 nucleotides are TGTGCCAGCAGCCTTGACAGCAGCAATCAGCCCCAGCATTTT.

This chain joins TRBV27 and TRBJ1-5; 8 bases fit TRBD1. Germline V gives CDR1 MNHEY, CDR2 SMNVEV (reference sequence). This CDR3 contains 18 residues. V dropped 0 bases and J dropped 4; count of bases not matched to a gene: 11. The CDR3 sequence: CASSLSALGQGPNQPQHF. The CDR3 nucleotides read TGTGCCAGCAGTTTATCGGCCCTTGGACAGGGCCCAAATCAGCCCCAGCATTTT.

The CDR3 sequence: CASSSLGVVTQYF. The CDR3 bases are TGTGCCAGCAGCTCCCTGGGTGTGGTCACCCAGTACTTC. The chain uses TRBV5-6 and TRBJ2-5; D unclear. V lost 3 bases to trimming and J lost 8 bases, with 14 bases between them. Germline assignment: CDR1 SGHDT and CDR2 YYEEEE. CDR3 length: 13 residues.

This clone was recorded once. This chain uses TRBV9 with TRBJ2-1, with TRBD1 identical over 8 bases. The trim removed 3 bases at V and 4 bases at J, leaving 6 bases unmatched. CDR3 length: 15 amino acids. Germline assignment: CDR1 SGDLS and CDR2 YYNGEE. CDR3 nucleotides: TGTGCCAGCAGCGAGGCGACAGGGGTTTACAATGAGCAGTTCTTC. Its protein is CASSEATGVYNEQFF.

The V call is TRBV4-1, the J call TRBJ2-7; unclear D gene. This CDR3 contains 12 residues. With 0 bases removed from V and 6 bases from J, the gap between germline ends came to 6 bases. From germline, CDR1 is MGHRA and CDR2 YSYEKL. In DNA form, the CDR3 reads TGCGCCAGCAGCCAAGATGAGTCCGAGCAGTACTTC. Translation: CASSQDESEQYF.

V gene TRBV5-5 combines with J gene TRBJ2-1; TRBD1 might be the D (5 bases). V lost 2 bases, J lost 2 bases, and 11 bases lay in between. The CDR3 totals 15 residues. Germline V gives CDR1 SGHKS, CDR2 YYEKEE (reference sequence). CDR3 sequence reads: CASSLEGEAYNEQFF. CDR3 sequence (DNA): TGTGCCAGCAGCTTAGAAGGGGAAGCCTACAATGAGCAGTTCTTC.

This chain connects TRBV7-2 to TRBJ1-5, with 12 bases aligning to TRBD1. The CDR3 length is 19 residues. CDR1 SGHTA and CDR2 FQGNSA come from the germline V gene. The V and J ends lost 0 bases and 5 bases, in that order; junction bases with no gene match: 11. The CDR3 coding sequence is TGTGCCAGCAGCTTAGCAATTCTCTGGGGACAGGGGGCCGATCAGCCCCAGCATTTT. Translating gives CASSLAILWGQGADQPQHF.